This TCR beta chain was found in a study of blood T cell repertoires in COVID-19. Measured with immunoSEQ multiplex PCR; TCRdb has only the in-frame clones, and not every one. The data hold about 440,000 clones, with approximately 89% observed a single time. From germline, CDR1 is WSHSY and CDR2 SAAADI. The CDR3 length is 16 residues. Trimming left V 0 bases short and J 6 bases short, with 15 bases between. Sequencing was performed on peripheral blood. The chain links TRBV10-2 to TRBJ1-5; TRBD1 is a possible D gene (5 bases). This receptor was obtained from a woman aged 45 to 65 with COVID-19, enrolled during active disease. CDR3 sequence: CASSESVGTGPQPQHF. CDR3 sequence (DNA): TGCGCCAGCAGTGAGTCGGTCGGTACAGGCCCTCAGCCCCAGCATTTT.